This T cell receptor beta chain stems from a study of blood T cell repertoires in COVID-19. Repertoires were generated with immunoSEQ multiplex PCR, while TCRdb's copy carries only in-frame clones and drops some. The data contain around 72,000 clones, around 87% of them singletons. CDR1 is MNHEY, CDR2 SVGAGI, per germline. The CDR3 has 14 residues. After removal of 7 bases from V and 5 bases from J, the junction contained 11 bases not matched to a gene. The sequence was obtained from a man between 45 and 60 years old with active COVID-19. V usage is TRBV6-5 and J usage is TRBJ2-7; TRBD1 agrees at 7 bases. Source material: peripheral blood. The chain's CDR3 is CASTPWGQINEQYF. The CDR3 DNA sequence: TGTGCCAGCACCCCCTGGGGACAGATCAACGAGCAGTACTTC.